The 16 T cell receptor beta chains below come from one sample, sequenced in a study of cytomegalovirus exposure and HLA in healthy donors. A multiplex PCR was run with 60 Vbeta primers and 13 Jbeta primers. Clones were sequenced by immunoSEQ multiplex PCR, and TCRdb holds only the in-frame ones, with some missing. The sample carries over 200,000 clones, around 89% recorded once. Specimen: PBMCs. Source of these receptors: a woman aged 18-29 years in good health and CMV-seronegative.

The rearrangement links TRBV29-1 to TRBJ1-1; D remains ambiguous. The CDR3 loop spans 13 amino acids. Looked up from germline, CDR1 is SQVTM and CDR2 is ANQGSEA. Trimming took 7 bases from V and 1 from J, leaving 13 bases between them. The CDR3 coding sequence is TGCAGCGGCATAGCCCCTCCGAACACTGAAGCTTTCTTT. This encodes CSGIAPPNTEAFF. The entire variable domain, with the rest obtained from reference TRBV29-1 and TRBJ1-1, is as follows: SAVISQKPSRDICQRGTSLTIQCQVDSQVTMMFWYRQQPGQSLTLIATANQGSEATYESGFVIDKFPISRPNLTFSTLTVSNMSPEDSSIYLCSGIAPPNTEAFFGQGTRLTVV.

Here the CDR3 DNA reads TGCGCCAGCAGCCCACGACAGGGAAGAGCTTTCTTT. This encodes CASSPRQGRAFF. The chain uses TRBV4-3 and TRBJ1-1; 7 bases are shared with TRBD1. Germline CDR1 and CDR2: LGHNA and YSLEER. There are 12 residues in the CDR3. Trimming took 4 bases from V and 10 from J; bases not matched to a gene: 6.

This clone was detected a few times. The V call is TRBV4-3, the J call TRBJ1-6; 7 nucleotides align to TRBD1. The CDR3 totals 15 residues. The ends lost 1 base at V and 5 bases at J; junction bases unmatched: 2. CDR1 LGHNA and CDR2 YSLEER come from the germline V gene. CDR3: CASSQGTGHNSPLHF. The CDR3 DNA is TGCGCCAGCAGCCAAGGGACAGGTCATAATTCACCCCTCCACTTT.

This clone was seen just once. One end of the junction fails to match germline, which may point to a read error. The chain recombines TRBV9 with TRBJ2-1; tentative D call: TRBD1 (9 bases). From germline, CDR1 is SGDLS and CDR2 YYNGEE. CDR3 size: 12 residues. In DNA form, the CDR3 reads TGTGCCAGCACCTCGGACAGGGGACTAGTGGTCTTC. It yields the protein CASTSDRGLVVF.

The genes are TRBV7-9 and TRBJ1-2, with 7 positions matching TRBD1. The germline V gene encodes CDR1 SEHNR and CDR2 FQNEAQ (reference sequence). J lost 4 bases, V lost 3 bases, and 5 bases had no gene match. CDR3 length: 14 amino acids. The CDR3 sequence: CASSFLQGSYGYTF. The CDR3 region has the DNA TGTGCCAGCAGCTTCTTACAGGGGAGCTATGGCTACACCTTC.

The V gene is TRBV5-1, the J gene TRBJ2-3; 10 nucleotides match TRBD2. CDR1 and CDR2 (germline): SGHRS, YFSETQ. Losses at the gene ends were 4 bases for V and 6 bases for J; bases not matched to a gene: 5. The CDR3 loop spans 14 amino acids. Here the CDR3 reads CASSPGTSADTQYF. In DNA, the CDR3 is TGCGCCAGCAGCCCCGGGACTAGCGCGGATACGCAGTATTTT.

This clone appeared a single time. The rearrangement links TRBV9 to TRBJ2-1; TRBD2 matches 9 bases. This CDR3 is built from 15 residues. Trimming removed 3 bases from V and 5 bases from J; junction bases left unmatched: 6. The germline V gene encodes CDR1 SGDLS and CDR2 YYNGEE. In nucleotides, the CDR3 is TGTGCCAGCAGCGCCCGAGCGGGAGGAAACAATGAGCAGTTCTTC. Protein: CASSARAGGNNEQFF.

This clone has just one count. The V gene is TRBV30, the J gene TRBJ2-7, with 7 positions matching TRBD1. Germline V gives CDR1 GTSNPN, CDR2 SVGIG (reference sequence). This CDR3 has 12 amino acids. The V segment lost 1 base and the J segment 6 bases; nucleotides outside the gene matches: 3. CDR3 coding DNA: TGTGCCTGGAGTGGACAGGGTACCGAGCAGTACTTC. Encoded protein: CAWSGQGTEQYF.

The chain carries TRBV14 and TRBJ2-5; TRBD1 matches at 10 bases. V shed 2 bases and J 4 bases; nucleotides not matched to a gene: 10. The CDR3 spans 17 residues. Germline loops: CDR1 SGHDN, CDR2 FVKESK. CDR3 bases: TGTGCCAGCAGCCAAAAACCCAAGACAGGGGGCGGAGAGACCCAGTACTTC. Protein: CASSQKPKTGGGETQYF.

This chain links TRBV2 with TRBJ1-5; D is perhaps TRBD1 (6 bases). The CDR3 loop spans 15 amino acids. Germline V gives CDR1 SNHLY, CDR2 FYNNEI. The V and J ends lost 6 bases and 0 bases respectively, with 12 bases between them. The CDR3: CASSFTGPSNQPQHF. Written as DNA, the CDR3 is TGTGCCAGCAGCTTTACAGGGCCTAGCAATCAGCCCCAGCATTTT.

V and J are TRBV5-4 and TRBJ2-1, with D tentatively TRBD2 (6 bases). V lost 4 bases and J 4 bases, leaving 21 bases between the germline ends. This CDR3 comprises 17 residues. Germline V gene sequence: CDR1 SGHNT, CDR2 YYREEE (reference sequence). The CDR3 region is CASSPPGTGIRYNEQFF. The CDR3 region has the DNA TGTGCCAGCAGCCCCCCGGGGACTGGTATTAGGTACAATGAGCAGTTCTTC.

CDR3 loop: CSAGDEAGYTF. CDR3 nucleotides: TGCAGCGCGGGGGACGAGGCTGGCTACACCTTC. The V and J genes are TRBV29-1 and TRBJ1-2; D possibly corresponds to TRBD1 (5 bases). Germline V gene data show CDR1 as SQVTM and CDR2 as ANQGSEA. The CDR3 has 11 residues. V shed 7 bases and J shed 7 bases, with 13 bases lying between them.

The CDR3 DNA is TGTGCCAGCAGCTATTCTTGGGGGGGCACTGAAGCTTTCTTT. This translates into CASSYSWGGTEAFF. This chain uses TRBV7-2 with TRBJ1-1; a weak D match, TRBD1 (5 bases). In germline, CDR1 is SGHTA, CDR2 FQGNSA. V lost 4 bases and J 4 bases, leaving 13 bases between the germline ends. This CDR3 region has 14 residues.

The chain carries TRBV7-3 and TRBJ2-3; D gene ambiguous. V shed 6 bases and J shed 5 bases, with 12 bases lying between them. The CDR3 has 13 residues. CDR1 is SGHTA, CDR2 FQGTGA, per germline. The CDR3 is CASSLSLGDTQYF. Written as DNA, the CDR3 is TGTGCCAGCAGTCTTAGTCTTGGAGATACGCAGTATTTT.

This chain links TRBV11-3 with TRBJ2-3, with D hard to call. The V end was cut by 5 bases, the J end by 3 bases, with 15 bases between. Germline V gene lookup returns CDR1 SGHNT and CDR2 YENEEA. The CDR3 totals 15 residues. CDR3 nucleotide sequence: TGTGCCAGCAGCCCCGGTATGGTGAGGACAGATACGCAGTATTTT. This translates into CASSPGMVRTDTQYF.

The V call is TRBV6-6, the J call TRBJ2-1; TRBD2 matches 7 bases. The ends lost 5 bases at V and 8 bases at J; junction bases unmatched: 12. Germline CDR1 and CDR2: MNHNY and SVGAGI (reference sequence). The CDR3 totals 15 residues. The DNA of the CDR3 is TGTGCCAGCAGTCGGACCAGCCTAGCGGCGGATGAGCAGTTCTTC. It translates to CASSRTSLAADEQFF.